A single sample gave rise to the 25 T cell receptor beta chains below, sequenced in a study of Graves' ophthalmopathy and Graves' hyperthyroidism. Amplification of the TCR beta CDR3 regions used RNA transcripts (as template). Following a first-round RT-PCR that used HTBI primers, a second-round multiplex PCR was carried out. TCRdb itself ran the multiplex PCR reads through MiXCR, one entry per CDR3 protein. The profile shows about 1.1 million distinct CDR3 sequences, less than 45% of them singletons. The specimen was peripheral blood or thyroid tissue (not recorded which). The receptors shown here come from an adult man with Graves' hyperthyroidism.

Remarks on this clonotype: The junction departs from the called germline gene at one end, perhaps through a read error. The chain recombines TRBV10-2 with TRBJ1-5; possibly TRBD1 for D (5 bases). The CDR3 is 15 residues long. Germline-derived CDR1 and CDR2 are WSHSY and SAAADI. CDR3 DNA: TGTGCCAGCAGTCCCATCAGGGCCCCCAATCAGCCCCAGCATTTT. Translating gives CASSPIRAPNQPQHF.

This clonotype was seen a handful of times. This may be a read error: a much more frequent sequence differs by one nucleotide. The rearrangement links TRBV7-2 to TRBJ2-5; D may match TRBD1 or TRBD2 (6 bases each). Germline assignment: CDR1 SGHTA and CDR2 FQGNSA. This CDR3 comprises 12 residues. Deletions cut 4 bases from V and 6 bases from J, with 9 bases between. The CDR3 is CASSCGGQTQYF. CDR3 coding DNA: TGTGCCAGCAGCTGTGGGGGGCAGACCCAGTACTTC. Drawing the rest from reference TRBV7-2 and TRBJ2-5, the complete variable domain is GAGVSQSPSNKVTEKGKDVELRCDPISGHTALYWYRQSLGQGLEFLIYFQGNSAPDKSGLPSDRFSAERTGGSVSTLTIQRTQQEDSAVYLCASSCGGQTQYFGPGTRLLVL.

The chain is built from TRBV10-3 and TRBJ2-7, with 9 bases that match TRBD1. Per germline, CDR1 ENHRY and CDR2 SYGVKD. V trimming: 10 bases; J trimming: 2 bases; junction bases outside the gene matches: 9. The CDR3 sequence is 14 residues long. Written as DNA, the CDR3 is TGTGCCACCAGCCCAGGACAGGGGACCTACGAGCAGTACTTC. Translated: CATSPGQGTYEQYF.

This clonotype is a singleton in its sample. V gene TRBV4-3 combines with J gene TRBJ2-5, with D tentatively TRBD1 (6 bases). Trimming cost V 0 bases and J 5 bases, with 16 bases left between them. Germline-derived CDR1 and CDR2 are LGHNA and YSLEER. The CDR3 sequence is 16 residues long. In DNA form, the CDR3 reads TGCGCCAGCAGCCAAGATACGTCAGGGGTTCGTGAGACCCAGTACTTC. It is translated as CASSQDTSGVRETQYF.

This clonotype was seen many times. The junction departs from the called germline gene at one end, perhaps through a read error. This sequence joins TRBV19 and TRBJ2-2, with no clear D. The CDR3 contains 15 residues. Germline assignment: CDR1 LNHDA and CDR2 SQIVND (reference sequence). CDR3 nucleotides: TGTGCCAGTAGTCAACCCGCGCCGAACACCGAGGAGCTGTTTTTT. Residues: CASSQPAPNTEELFF. The full variable domain, completed using reference TRBV19 and TRBJ2-2, is DGGITQSPKYLFRKEGQNVTLSCEQNLNHDAMYWYRQDPGQGLRLIYYSQIVNDFQKGDIAEGYSVSREKKESFPLTVTSAQKNPTAFYLCASSQPAPNTEELFFGEGSRLTVL.

The rearrangement links TRBV10-3 to TRBJ2-7; 8 positions agree with TRBD2. Germline V CDR1 and CDR2: ENHRY, SYGVKD. V lost 10 bases, J lost 5 bases, and 19 bases stayed unmatched. The CDR3 is made up of 16 amino acids. CDR3 DNA: TGTGCCAGCGTTGAAACCGGGCTAGCGGGTTCCCACGAGCAGTACTTC. Translated: CASVETGLAGSHEQYF.

The V call is TRBV29-1, the J call TRBJ2-7; D might be TRBD2 (5 bases). The J call may not be correct, given that the DNA end is closer to TRBJ2-1. Germline V gene data show CDR1 as SQVTM and CDR2 as ANQGSEA. This CDR3 spans 12 amino acids. The CDR3, as DNA: TGCAGCGTTGAGAGGGTCTACAATGAGCAGTTCTTC. Translation gives CSVERVYNEQFF.

This clonotype was detected only a few times. A read error may produce the germline difference seen at one junction end. This sequence joins TRBV10-3 and TRBJ2-7, with D possibly matching TRBD2 (6 bases). Germline V lookup: CDR1 ENHRY, CDR2 SYGVKD. This CDR3 region has 15 residues. CDR3: CASSYWRDVGDEQYF. For the CDR3, the DNA is TGTGCCAGCAGTTACTGGCGGGATGTGGGCGACGAGCAGTACTTC.

This clonotype was observed a few times. The V call is TRBV12-3 or TRBV12-4, the J call TRBJ1-2; TRBD1 might be the D (6 bases). Trimming removed 3 bases from V and 8 bases from J, with 19 bases in between. This CDR3 has 15 residues. The chain's CDR3 is CASSLGVGATGGYTF. CDR3 sequence (DNA): TGTGCCAGCAGTTTGGGTGTGGGGGCTACAGGAGGCTACACCTTC.

This clonotype appeared many times. The chain has TRBV7-9 and TRBJ2-7; D is possibly TRBD1 or TRBD2 (5 bases each). The germline V gene encodes CDR1 SEHNR and CDR2 FQNEAQ (reference sequence). V dropped 5 bases and J dropped 5 bases, with 7 bases sitting between them. This CDR3 is built from 11 residues. The CDR3 DNA reads TGTGCCAGCAGCCGAGGGGACGAGCAGTACTTC. It yields the protein CASSRGDEQYF. Drawing the rest from reference TRBV7-9 and TRBJ2-7, the complete variable domain is DTGVSQNPRHKITKRGQNVTFRCDPISEHNRLYWYRQTLGQGPEFLTYFQNEAQLEKSRLLSDRFSAERPKGSFSTLEIQRTEQGDSAMYLCASSRGDEQYFGPGTRLTVT.

Points on this clonotype: It may be a read error: a sequence one base away is much more abundant. The chain couples TRBV7-8 to TRBJ1-6; the match to TRBD1 covers 10 bases. The CDR3 consists of 16 residues. CDR1 and CDR2 from the germline V gene are SGHVS and FQNEAQ. J was trimmed by 5 bases and V by 4 bases; bases with no gene match: 5. The CDR3 region has the DNA TGTGCCAGCAGCTCATCGGACAGGGGGGATAATTCACCCCTCCACTTT. This gives the protein CASSSSDRGDNSPLHF.

This clonotype has a count of ten or more. Here the CDR3 DNA reads TGTGCCAGCAGCACGCCCATTATGGGGACCCAAGAGACCCAGTACTTC. It specifies CASSTPIMGTQETQYF. The chain uses TRBV7-9 and TRBJ2-5; D assignment may be TRBD1 or TRBD2 (5 bases each). Germline V gives CDR1 SEHNR, CDR2 FQNEAQ (reference sequence). Deletions cut 5 bases from V and 1 base from J, with 17 bases between. The CDR3 is made up of 16 amino acids.

The chain couples TRBV20-1 to TRBJ2-2; 8 bases fit TRBD2. Germline V gene data show CDR1 as DFQATT and CDR2 as SNEGSKA (reference sequence). The CDR3 is 16 residues long. The ends lost 1 base at V and 4 bases at J; junction bases unmatched: 8. CDR3 nucleotide sequence: TGCAGTGCTAGAGGGTCGGGGGGGCCAACCACCGGGGAGCTGTTTTTT. It encodes CSARGSGGPTTGELFF.

The table lists this clonotype with many counts. V is TRBV19 and J is TRBJ2-7, with D unclear. This CDR3 contains 13 residues. Germline values: CDR1 LNHDA, CDR2 SQIVND (reference sequence). V lost 4 bases and J lost 3, with 10 bases in between. The CDR3 protein is CASSTDLGYEQYF. The DNA for the CDR3 is TGTGCCAGTAGTACCGACCTAGGCTACGAGCAGTACTTC.

This clonotype was seen just once. Given the absence of the conserved phenylalanine or tryptophan at the CDR3 end, a read error is likely. The DNA is omitted, as the CDR3 cannot be located on it reliably, and the CDR3 follows TCRdb's listing. The CDR3: CASNREPS. The chain couples TRBV7-2 to TRBJ1-3. CDR1 and CDR2 from the germline V gene are SGHTA and FQGNSA. The CDR3 is made up of 8 amino acids, end residues included.

The J gene is TRBJ2-7, the V gene TRBV20-1, with D unresolved. V was pared by 6 bases and J by 6 bases, with 15 bases between. CDR3 size: 12 residues. The germline V gene has CDR1 DFQATT and CDR2 SNEGSKA (reference sequence). The CDR3 spells CSASPPRSEQYF. DNA of the CDR3: TGCAGTGCGAGTCCTCCTAGGTCCGAGCAGTACTTC.

The chain joins TRBV7-9 to TRBJ1-6; D perhaps matches TRBD1 (5 bases). CDR3 length equals 12 residues. Germline V CDR1 and CDR2: SEHNR, FQNEAQ (reference sequence). Trimming removed 5 bases at V and 15 bases at J, with 14 bases between. CDR3 DNA: TGTGCCAGCAGCCAAGCGGGACGCTACCTCCACTTT. Translating it yields CASSQAGRYLHF.

This clonotype was seen at least ten times. The chain carries TRBV10-3 and TRBJ1-4, with TRBD1 identical over 12 bases. V gave up 4 bases and J gave up 4 bases; unmatched junction bases: 7. The CDR3 sequence is 17 residues long. The germline CDR1 and CDR2 sequences are ENHRY and SYGVKD. CDR3 bases: TGTGCCATCAGTGCCGGGACAGGGGGCGCCGGTAATGAAAAACTGTTTTTT. Translating gives CAISAGTGGAGNEKLFF.

The chain uses TRBV6-5 and TRBJ2-7; maybe TRBD2 (5 bases). Per germline, CDR1 MNHEY and CDR2 SVGAGI. The CDR3 sequence is 13 residues long. V lost 0 bases and J lost 6, with 9 bases in between. The CDR3: CASSYSLGSEQYF. The CDR3 bases are TGTGCCAGCAGTTACTCGTTGGGGAGCGAGCAGTACTTC.

This clonotype was recorded many times. The chain has TRBV12-3 or TRBV12-4 and TRBJ1-5, with D possibly matching TRBD1 (5 bases). CDR3 size: 14 residues. The V end lost 5 bases, the J end lost 6 bases, and 14 bases lay between the germline ends. The CDR3 DNA sequence: TGTGCCAGCAGTCCTGGGGGTCCTCGTCAGCCCCAGCATTTT. Its translation is CASSPGGPRQPQHF.

The chain is built from TRBV7-8 and TRBJ1-5, with TRBD1 as a possible D gene (5 bases). CDR3 length: 15 amino acids. The V gene's germline CDR1 is SGHVS and CDR2 FQNEAQ. Trimming stripped 5 bases from V and 0 bases from J, with 11 bases between. The CDR3: CASSPSRASNQPQHF. DNA of the CDR3: TGTGCCAGCAGCCCCAGCAGGGCTAGCAATCAGCCCCAGCATTTT. Full variable domain (rest looked up from reference TRBV7-8 and TRBJ1-5): GAGVSQSPRYKVAKRGQDVALRCDPISGHVSLFWYQQALGQGPEFLTYFQNEAQLDKSGLPSDRFFAERPEGSVSTLKIQRTQQEDSAVYLCASSPSRASNQPQHFGDGTRLSIL.

Comments on this clonotype: A junction end diverges from the germline sequence, so it may reflect a read error. The V gene is TRBV10-3, the J gene TRBJ2-5; 8 bases line up with TRBD2. In germline, CDR1 is ENHRY, CDR2 SYGVKD. CDR3 length equals 14 residues. The CDR3 nucleotides read TGTGCCAGCAGTGGGCGGGAGGTTCAAGAGGCCCAGTACTTC. This codes for CASSGREVQEAQYF.

There are a few counts of this clonotype. The V call is TRBV9, the J call TRBJ2-7, with unresolved D. Germline assignment: CDR1 SGDLS and CDR2 YYNGEE. Deletions cut 2 bases from V and 0 bases from J, with 12 bases between. There are 15 residues in the CDR3. DNA for the CDR3: TGTGCCAGCAGCGTTGGGCGGTTGAGCTCCTACGAGCAGTACTTC. It specifies CASSVGRLSSYEQYF. Supplemented by reference TRBV9 and TRBJ2-7, the full variable domain reads DSGVTQTPKHLITATGQRVTLRCSPRSGDLSVYWYQQSLDQGLQFLIQYYNGEERAKGNILERFSAQQFPDLHSELNLSSLELGDSALYFCASSVGRLSSYEQYFGPGTRLTVT.

Ten or more counts support this clonotype. The V and J genes are TRBV7-9 and TRBJ1-2, with D unresolved. The V gene lost 0 bases and the J gene lost 8 bases, with 13 bases spanning the gap. CDR1 and CDR2 (germline): SEHNR, FQNEAQ (reference sequence). The CDR3 has 14 residues. The CDR3 coding sequence is TGTGCCAGCAGCTTAGCGAGGGCATCTGGGGGCTACACCTTC. Its protein is CASSLARASGGYTF.

A single count supports this clonotype. The J gene is TRBJ2-7, the V gene TRBV4-1; 9 nucleotides line up with TRBD1. CDR1 and CDR2 (germline): MGHRA, YSYEKL. This CDR3 spans 15 amino acids. The junction had 4 bases not matched to a gene; V was cut back by 1 base and J by 3 bases. The CDR3 sequence is CASSQGQGVIYEQYF. The DNA for the CDR3 is TGCGCCAGCAGCCAAGGACAGGGGGTCATCTACGAGCAGTACTTC.